A single count supports the clone carrying this T cell receptor (beta chain). The antigen remains unidentified. The data were taken from a study of T cell responses to AZD1222 COVID-19 vaccine. The repertoire was sequenced with immunoSEQ multiplex PCR; TCRdb's copy has only in-frame clones and lacks some. The table records 89,000 or so clones, 85% to 90% of them present only once. Study conclusions and caveats: All repertoire sampling was performed exclusively after the peak T cell response. Clonal diversity was possibly underestimated, and white British individuals and females predominated among donors.

The CDR3 has 17 amino acids. V was clipped by 0 bases and J by 4 bases, with 15 bases between them. Germline CDR1 is MRHNA and CDR2 is SNTAGT. Sample: peripheral blood, taken 28 days after the second AZD1222 dose. The source of this sequence is an adult who received the AZD1222 COVID-19 vaccine. The chain employs TRBV6-4 and TRBJ2-2; D is perhaps TRBD1 or TRBD2 (5 bases each). Here the CDR3 DNA reads TGTGCCAGCAGTGACTCGACCGGTGGGACCGGCACCGGGGAGCTGTTTTTT. Its protein product is CASSDSTGGTGTGELFF.